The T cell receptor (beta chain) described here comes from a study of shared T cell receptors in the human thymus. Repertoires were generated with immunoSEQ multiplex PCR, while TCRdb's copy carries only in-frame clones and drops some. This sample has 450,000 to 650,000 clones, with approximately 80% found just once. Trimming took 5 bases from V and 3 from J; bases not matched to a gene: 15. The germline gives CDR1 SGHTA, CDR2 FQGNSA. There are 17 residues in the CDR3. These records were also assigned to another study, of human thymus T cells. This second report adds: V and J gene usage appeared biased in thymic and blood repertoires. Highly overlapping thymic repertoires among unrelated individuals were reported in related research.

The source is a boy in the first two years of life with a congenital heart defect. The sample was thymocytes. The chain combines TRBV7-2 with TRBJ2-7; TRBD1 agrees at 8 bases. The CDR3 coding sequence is TGTGCCAGCAGCCGAACGCCGGGACAGGTCCCTATCTACGAGCAGTACTTC. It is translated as CASSRTPGQVPIYEQYF. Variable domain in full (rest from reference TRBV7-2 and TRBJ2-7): GAGVSQSPSNKVTEKGKDVELRCDPISGHTALYWYRQSLGQGLEFLIYFQGNSAPDKSGLPSDRFSAERTGGSVSTLTIQRTQQEDSAVYLCASSRTPGQVPIYEQYFGPGTRLTVT.